Sequencing of this T cell receptor beta chain was carried out in a study of cytomegalovirus exposure and HLA in healthy donors. Overall study context: The same platform used for the approximately 670 first-cohort repertoires was also used for the roughly 130 validation repertoires, as a later analysis reported. Study-level results: While the bulk of TCR sequences proved rare, some public TCRs turned up in many donors.

The junction had 10 bases not matched to a gene; V was cut back by 6 bases and J by 11 bases. CDR1 is SNHLY, CDR2 FYNNEI, per germline. This CDR3 is built from 14 residues. Measured with immunoSEQ multiplex PCR; TCRdb has only the in-frame clones, and not every one. The repertoire has 150,000 to 200,000 clones, about 82% of them found once; the top ten carry about 1.6%. Concerning this clone: Its antigen is currently unknown.

J is TRBJ1-6 and V is TRBV2; 7 bases are a match to TRBD1. The receptor comes from a woman aged 18-29 years in good health and CMV-seronegative. What was sequenced was PBMCs. The CDR3 reads CASRGTAPFTPLHF. The CDR3 bases are TGTGCCAGCAGGGGGACAGCGCCGTTCACACCCCTCCACTTT.